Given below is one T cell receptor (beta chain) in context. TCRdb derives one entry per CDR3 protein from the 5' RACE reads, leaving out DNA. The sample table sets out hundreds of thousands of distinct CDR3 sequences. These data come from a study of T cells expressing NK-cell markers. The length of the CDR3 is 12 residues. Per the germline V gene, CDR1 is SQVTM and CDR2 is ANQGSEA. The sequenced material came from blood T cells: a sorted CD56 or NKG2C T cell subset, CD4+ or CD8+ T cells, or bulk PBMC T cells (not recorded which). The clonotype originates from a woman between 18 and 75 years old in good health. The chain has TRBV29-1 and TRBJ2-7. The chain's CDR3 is CSVAGISYEQYF.